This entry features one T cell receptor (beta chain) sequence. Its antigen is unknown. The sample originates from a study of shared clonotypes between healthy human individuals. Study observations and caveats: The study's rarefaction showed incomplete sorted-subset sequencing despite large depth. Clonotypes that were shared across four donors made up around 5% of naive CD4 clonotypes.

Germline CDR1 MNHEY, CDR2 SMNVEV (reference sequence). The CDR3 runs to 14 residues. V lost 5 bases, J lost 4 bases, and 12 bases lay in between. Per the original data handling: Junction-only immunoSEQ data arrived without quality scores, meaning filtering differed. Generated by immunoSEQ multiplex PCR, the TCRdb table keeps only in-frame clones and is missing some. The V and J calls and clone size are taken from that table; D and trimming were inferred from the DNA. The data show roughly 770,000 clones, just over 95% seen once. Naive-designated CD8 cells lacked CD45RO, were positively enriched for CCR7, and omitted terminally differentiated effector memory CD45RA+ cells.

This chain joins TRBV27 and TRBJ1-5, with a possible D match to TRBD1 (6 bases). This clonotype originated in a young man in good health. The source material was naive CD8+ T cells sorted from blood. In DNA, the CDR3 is TGTGCCAGCAGTCCTCAGGGGAATAATCAGCCCCAGCATTTT. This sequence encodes CASSPQGNNQPQHF.